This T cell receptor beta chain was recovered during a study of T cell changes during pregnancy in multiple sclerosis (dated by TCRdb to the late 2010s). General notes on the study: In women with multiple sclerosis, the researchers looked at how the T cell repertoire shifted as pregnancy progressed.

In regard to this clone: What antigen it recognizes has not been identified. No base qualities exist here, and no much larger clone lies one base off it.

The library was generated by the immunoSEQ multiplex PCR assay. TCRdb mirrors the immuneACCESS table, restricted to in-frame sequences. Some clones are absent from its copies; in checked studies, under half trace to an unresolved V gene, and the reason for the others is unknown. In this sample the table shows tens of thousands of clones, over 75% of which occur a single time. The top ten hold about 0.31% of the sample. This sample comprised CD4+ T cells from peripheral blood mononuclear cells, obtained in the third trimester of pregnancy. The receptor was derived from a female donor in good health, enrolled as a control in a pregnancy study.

The base sequence is TGTGCCTGGAGTGTGTCGTGGACATTAGAGACCCAGTACTTC. Its protein is CAWSVSWTLETQYF. The V and J segments used are TRBV30 and TRBJ2-5; TRBD1 could be the D gene, as 5 bases match. The CDR3 sequence holds 14 residues, the cysteine and phenylalanine included. Only the CDR3 portion is preserved as DNA: 42 bases, with reading frame beginning at the first base. In the germline V gene (reference sequence), CDR1 corresponds to GTSNPN and CDR2 to SVGIG. V drops 0 bases and J drops 4 bases, leaving 12 bases in between.